These 32 T cell receptor delta chains were sequenced from one sample in a study of Vδ1+ human thymocytes (dated by TCRdb to the late 2010s). Summary of the overall study and its limitations: Thymic TRG and TRD repertoires appeared highly polyclonal with Gaussian CDR3 length distributions, unlike oligoclonal peripheral blood repertoires.

The instrument given in TCRdb is Illumina MiSeq. RNA was extracted with the RNeasy mini kit and reverse transcribed using Superscript III. Multiplex PCR was used to generate CDR3 amplicons, with pooled V-gene forward primers and a constant-region reverse primer carrying Illumina adaptor overhangs. TCRdb recomputed clones from the public reads with CATT; identical DNA rows were then combined. The sample yields around 20,000 delta-chain clones; more than 8% were counted once. The ten biggest clones cover 0.8% to 1% of the sample. Which antigens these TCRs recognize remains unknown. Material: Vdelta1+ gamma-delta thymocytes from the thymus. The sample's cell subset or site, from its label and the paper: FACS-sorted CD3+ TCRalphabeta- TCRVdelta1+ TCRVdelta2- thymocytes. These receptors were obtained from a child less than two years old who had congenital heart surgery.

Of note for this clone: Germline and junction disagree at one end, which may indicate a read error. The chain carries TRDV1 and TRDJ1; 7 positions agree with TRDD3. The CDR3 runs 19 residues. CDR1 and CDR2 from the germline V gene are TSWWSYY and QGS. DNA of the CDR3: TGTGCTCTTGGGGTAGGAGAAGGCTGGGGGTCCCCGTACACCGGTAAACTCATCTTT. The encoded protein is CALGVGEGWGSPYTGKLIF.

A few counts support this clone. The chain recombines TRDV2 with TRDJ1; 11 bases align to TRDD3. Germline V gene sequence: CDR1 GEAIGNYY, CDR2 EKD. The trim removed 7 bases at V and 0 bases at J, leaving 6 bases unmatched. CDR3 length: 15 amino acids. As DNA, the CDR3 is TGTGCCTGCGTACTGGGGGATAAATACACCGATAAACTCATCTTT. Translation: CACVLGDKYTDKLIF.

The chain employs TRDV2 and TRDJ1; D not certain. The CDR3 covers 15 residues. Germline CDR1 and CDR2: GEAIGNYY and EKD. V lost 0 bases and J 0 bases, leaving 10 bases between the germline ends. The CDR3 loop is CACDTPMGYTDKLIF. The CDR3 nucleotides read TGTGCCTGTGACACCCCGATGGGCTACACCGATAAACTCATCTTT.

This clone is labeled as medium-sized. Mismatch with germline at one junction end may stem from a read error. V gene TRDV2 combines with J gene TRDJ2; 7 nucleotides match TRDD3. Per germline, CDR1 GEAIGNYY and CDR2 EKD. The CDR3 has 16 residues. The CDR3 spells CACDTGGFFATAQLFF. The DNA of the CDR3 is TGTGCCTGCGACACGGGGGGATTTTTTGCGACAGCACAACTCTTCTTT.

The chain joins TRAV29/DV5 to TRDJ1, with 9 bases fitting TRDD3. The V gene end was trimmed by 3 bases and the J gene end by 8 bases; junction bases not matched to a gene: 23. CDR1 NSMFDY and CDR2 ISSIKDK come from the germline V gene. The CDR3 contains 18 residues. The CDR3 loop reads CAAIRQLFLHLLGEKLIF. In DNA, the CDR3 is TGTGCAGCAATTCGTCAGCTTTTCCTACACCTACTGGGGGAGAAACTCATCTTT.

This clone was picked up a small number of times. The chain is built from TRDV1 and TRDJ1; 9 positions match TRDD3. Germline CDR1 and CDR2: TSWWSYY and QGS. The J segment lost 0 bases and the V segment lost 10 bases, leaving 15 bases of the junction unmatched. This CDR3 has 17 residues. The CDR3 nucleotides read TGTGCTCCCCTATTCCTGGGGGATCCTCTGTACACCGATAAACTCATCTTT. This gives the protein CAPLFLGDPLYTDKLIF.

V gene TRDV1 combines with J gene TRDJ2, with 7 bases lining up with TRDD3. The J segment lost 0 bases and the V segment lost 0 bases, leaving 16 bases of the junction unmatched. The germline V gene has CDR1 TSWWSYY and CDR2 QGS. The CDR3 has 21 amino acids. In DNA, the CDR3 is TGTGCTCTTGGGGAACTCGTAACGTCGGGATACAACCTAGCTTTGACAGCACAACTCTTCTTT. It encodes CALGELVTSGYNLALTAQLFF.

The chain joins TRDV1 to TRDJ1, with 7 bases identical to TRDD3. Assignment of the J gene here rests on matching the DNA to germline, because TCRdb gives none. CDR3 length: 17 amino acids. With V trimmed by 0 bases and J by 0 bases, 7 bases remained unmatched. Germline V lookup: CDR1 TSWWSYY, CDR2 QGS. The CDR3 loop is CALGELLLGANTDKLIF. The CDR3 nucleotides are TGTGCTCTTGGGGAACTACTGCTGGGGGCCAACACCGATAAACTCATCTTT.

The chain employs TRAV29/DV5 and TRDJ1; TRDD3 matches at 7 bases. Germline trimming cut 6 bases from V and 0 bases from J; bases unmatched to any gene: 17. The CDR3 is made up of 17 amino acids. Germline assignment: CDR1 NSMFDY and CDR2 ISSIKDK. This CDR3 is CAGMLWTGATYTDKLIF. CDR3 nucleotides: TGTGCAGGGATGCTTTGGACTGGGGCCACGTACACCGATAAACTCATCTTT.

This clone appeared a few times. The rearrangement uses TRDV1 and TRDJ1; 13 bases agree with TRDD3. The CDR3 contains 22 residues. Germline loops: CDR1 TSWWSYY, CDR2 QGS. V was clipped by 7 bases and J by 3 bases; unmatched bases: 26. The CDR3 bases are TGTGCTCTTGCGACCGGAGGCCTTCCTCCGTACTGGGGGATACGGTTCGCCGATAAACTCATCTTT. This sequence encodes CALATGGLPPYWGIRFADKLIF.

The chain joins TRDV1 to TRDJ1; 12 nucleotides align to TRDD3. V shed 0 bases, J shed 8 bases, and the junction held 28 bases outside the gene matches. The CDR3 sequence is 23 residues long. In germline, CDR1 is TSWWSYY, CDR2 QGS. The CDR3, as DNA: TGTGCTCTTGGGGAACTCGTCCATAGTAGGTCCCCAGCGTCTGGGGGATACGGCCAAAAACTCATCTTT. Translating it yields CALGELVHSRSPASGGYGQKLIF.

There are a few counts of this clone. The gene calls are TRDV1 and TRDJ1; 12 nucleotides line up with TRDD3. CDR1 TSWWSYY and CDR2 QGS come from the germline V gene. The CDR3 spans 22 residues. With 3 bases clipped from V and 0 bases from J, the junction kept 20 bases outside the gene matches. DNA of the CDR3: TGTGCTCTTGGGGACTCTCCAGTTTCCCTACTGGGGGATACCCTATACACCGATAAACTCATCTTT. Its translation is CALGDSPVSLLGDTLYTDKLIF.

This clone was counted a few times. V is TRDV1 and J is TRDJ1, with D unclear. The CDR3 has 17 residues. Trimming removed 2 bases at V and 0 bases at J, with 16 bases between. In germline, CDR1 is TSWWSYY, CDR2 QGS. The CDR3 coding sequence is TGTGCTCTTGGGGAATTATGGGTACGCCCGTACACCGATAAACTCATCTTT. Encoded protein: CALGELWVRPYTDKLIF.

There are a few counts of this clone. The chain employs TRDV1 and TRDJ1; D perhaps matches TRDD3 (7 bases). Looked up from germline, CDR1 is TSWWSYY and CDR2 is QGS. This CDR3 spans 19 amino acids. V lost 4 bases and J lost 7, with 31 bases in between. CDR3 coding DNA: TGTGCTCTTGGGGTACCACGCCTTCCGTCAACTGGGGAGGGAGGTAAACTCATCTTT. This codes for CALGVPRLPSTGEGGKLIF.

This sequence joins TRDV1 and TRDJ1, with 12 bases lining up with TRDD3. The V gene's germline CDR1 is TSWWSYY and CDR2 QGS. Trimming cost V 2 bases and J 7 bases; bases outside gene matches: 11. The CDR3 sequence is 17 residues long. CDR3 in amino acids: CALGEFPQYWGILKLIF. The CDR3, as DNA: TGTGCTCTTGGGGAATTTCCTCAGTACTGGGGGATACTTAAACTCATCTTT.

The rearrangement links TRDV1 to TRDJ1, with D perhaps assigned TRDD2 or TRDD3 (8 bases each). Trimming removed 3 bases from V and 9 bases from J, with 41 bases in between. The CDR3 loop spans 22 amino acids. Looked up from germline, CDR1 is TSWWSYY and CDR2 is QGS. CDR3 residues: CALGDSSRGLPSPWGIREELIF. As DNA, the CDR3 is TGTGCTCTTGGGGACTCCTCTCGAGGCCTTCCTAGCCCTTGGGGGATCCGAGAGGAACTCATCTTT.

The chain joins TRDV1 to TRDJ1; 8 nucleotides align to TRDD3. CDR1 and CDR2 (germline): TSWWSYY, QGS. The CDR3 is 22 residues long. V shed 2 bases, J shed 4 bases, and the junction held 27 bases outside the gene matches. The CDR3 region is CALGESIRVLGVSGLTSDKLIF. In DNA form, the CDR3 reads TGTGCTCTTGGGGAAAGCATCCGAGTACTGGGGGTCTCCGGCCTTACGAGCGATAAACTCATCTTT.

As to this clone: One end of the junction is discordant with germline, which a read error may explain. This chain links TRDV1 with TRDJ1, with D possibly matching TRDD3 (6 bases). Germline V CDR1 and CDR2: TSWWSYY, QGS. The CDR3 spans 19 residues. The CDR3 nucleotides read TGTGCTCTTGGCGAACTTACGCCCTGGGGTTTACCTTACACCGATAAACTCATCTTT. It codes for CALGELTPWGLPYTDKLIF.

By share, this clone ranks as medium-sized. V usage is TRDV2 and J usage is TRDJ3; the match to TRDD3 covers 12 bases. After removal of 4 bases from V and 2 bases from J, the junction contained 14 bases not matched to a gene. From germline, CDR1 is GEAIGNYY and CDR2 EKD. CDR3 length equals 21 residues. CDR3 residues: CACDTPRTGGYYAWDTRQMFF. In DNA, the CDR3 is TGTGCCTGTGATACCCCCCGTACTGGGGGATACTACGCCTGGGACACCCGACAGATGTTTTTC.

This chain links TRDV1 with TRDJ1; 8 bases agree with TRDD3. Germline trimming cut 2 bases from V and 0 bases from J; bases unmatched to any gene: 11. There are 18 residues in the CDR3. From germline, CDR1 is TSWWSYY and CDR2 QGS. The CDR3 here is CALGEGAIVLGDTDKLIF. In DNA, the CDR3 is TGTGCTCTTGGGGAAGGGGCTATCGTACTGGGGGACACCGATAAACTCATCTTT.

This chain links TRDV1 with TRDJ1, with TRDD3 matching over 9 bases. Germline CDR1 TSWWSYY, CDR2 QGS. The CDR3 extends over 21 amino acids. Losses at the gene ends were 0 bases for V and 3 bases for J; bases not matched to a gene: 20. The CDR3, as DNA: TGTGCTCTTGGGGAACTATCCCTACCCCTTTACTGGGGGACCGGCCCCGATAAACTCATCTTT. Protein: CALGELSLPLYWGTGPDKLIF.

This clone was counted only a few times. The rearrangement links TRDV1 to TRDJ1; 11 nucleotides align to TRDD3. Germline assignment: CDR1 TSWWSYY and CDR2 QGS. The CDR3 extends over 17 amino acids. The J segment lost 0 bases and the V segment lost 8 bases, leaving 11 bases of the junction unmatched. Written as DNA, the CDR3 is TGTGCTCTTCATAAATACTGGGGGATAGAGGACACCGATAAACTCATCTTT. As protein: CALHKYWGIEDTDKLIF.

V gene TRDV1 combines with J gene TRDJ1; TRDD3 agrees at 9 bases. V lost 2 bases, J lost 2 bases, and 9 bases stayed unmatched. The CDR3 covers 17 residues. Germline V gives CDR1 TSWWSYY, CDR2 QGS. The CDR3 DNA follows: TGTGCTCTTGGGGAAATTTTCTGGGGGATCGAGACCGATAAACTCATCTTT. This codes for CALGEIFWGIETDKLIF.

The rearrangement links TRDV1 to TRDJ1, with 11 bases aligning to TRDD3. Germline V gene data show CDR1 as TSWWSYY and CDR2 as QGS. There are 20 residues in the CDR3. With V trimmed by 2 bases and J by 3 bases, 17 bases remained unmatched. DNA for the CDR3: TGTGCTCTTGGGGAAATGCCTACGTTAGAACTGGGGGATAAGGCCGATAAACTCATCTTT. Translated, it gives CALGEMPTLELGDKADKLIF.

This clone was seen a handful of times. This sample also contains other DNA sequences that code for the same CDR3. This chain uses TRDV1 with TRDJ2, with D possibly matching TRDD2 (6 bases). V was cut by 5 bases and J by 0 bases, with 19 bases left in between. The germline V gene encodes CDR1 TSWWSYY and CDR2 QGS. This CDR3 has 18 residues. CDR3 sequence reads: CALGTFGLPAALTAQLFF. The CDR3 nucleotides read TGTGCTCTTGGGACCTTTGGACTTCCTGCAGCTTTGACAGCACAACTCTTCTTT.

The V gene is TRDV1, the J gene TRDJ2; 8 positions match TRDD3. The CDR3 is made up of 18 amino acids. Germline-derived CDR1 and CDR2 are TSWWSYY and QGS. J gave up 4 bases and V 3 bases, and 13 bases lay outside the gene matches. The DNA for the CDR3 is TGTGCTCTTGGGGATTTTCCCGCTTCCTGGGGGAAGACAGCACAACTCTTCTTT. As protein: CALGDFPASWGKTAQLFF.

This chain uses TRDV1 with TRDJ1; 7 bases match TRDD3. The J gene is absent in TCRdb and was assigned here via DNA matching to germline. J was trimmed by 3 bases and V by 3 bases; bases with no gene match: 19. CDR3 size: 19 residues. In germline, CDR1 is TSWWSYY, CDR2 QGS. The CDR3 nucleotides are TGTGCTCTTGGGGACCCACTACGGTCCCCTGGATACGGCGCCGATAAACTCATCTTT. As protein: CALGDPLRSPGYGADKLIF.

The chain carries TRDV1 and TRDJ1; possibly TRDD1 for D (6 bases). The CDR3 extends over 15 amino acids. Trimming shortened V by 2 bases and J by 2 bases, and 12 bases separated the two germline ends. The germline gives CDR1 TSWWSYY, CDR2 QGS. The CDR3 spells CALGEINRDTDKLIF. In DNA, the CDR3 is TGTGCTCTTGGGGAAATAAATAGGGATACCGATAAACTCATCTTT.

The chain links TRDV1 to TRDJ1, with D hard to call. The CDR3 loop spans 15 amino acids. V lost 5 bases and J lost 4, with 17 bases in between. Germline V gene lookup returns CDR1 TSWWSYY and CDR2 QGS. CDR3 sequence: CALGPRWQLNDKLIF. The CDR3 bases are TGTGCTCTTGGGCCCCGCTGGCAACTAAACGATAAACTCATCTTT.

The V call is TRDV1, the J call TRDJ1; 10 nucleotides agree with TRDD3. The CDR3 has 21 amino acids. The V segment lost 4 bases and the J segment 1 base; nucleotides outside the gene matches: 21. Germline-derived CDR1 and CDR2 are TSWWSYY and QGS. For the CDR3, the DNA is TGTGCTCTTGGGGGTTCTACGTGGCTTAGGTGGGGGATACAGGGCACCGATAAACTCATCTTT. The encoded protein is CALGGSTWLRWGIQGTDKLIF.

In regard to this clone: Since a much larger clone is just one base distant, this may be a read error. The rearrangement links TRDV2 to TRDJ1, with D possibly TRDD3 on 6 matching bases. The CDR3 length is 17 residues. CDR1 is GEAIGNYY and CDR2 is EKD in the germline V gene. The CDR3 sequence: CACDTPSVLGNTDRLIF. The CDR3 nucleotides are TGTGCCTGTGACACTCCCTCGGTACTGGGCAACACCGATAGACTCATCTTT.

The chain links TRDV1 to TRDJ1; possibly TRDD2 or TRDD3 for D (7 bases each). V dropped 0 bases and J dropped 1 base, with 30 bases sitting between them. The CDR3 runs 22 residues. CDR1 TSWWSYY and CDR2 QGS come from the germline V gene. CDR3: CALGELRPPSFLPGGCTDKLIF. In DNA form, the CDR3 reads TGTGCTCTTGGGGAACTGCGCCCACCTTCATTCCTACCAGGGGGATGCACCGATAAACTCATCTTT.